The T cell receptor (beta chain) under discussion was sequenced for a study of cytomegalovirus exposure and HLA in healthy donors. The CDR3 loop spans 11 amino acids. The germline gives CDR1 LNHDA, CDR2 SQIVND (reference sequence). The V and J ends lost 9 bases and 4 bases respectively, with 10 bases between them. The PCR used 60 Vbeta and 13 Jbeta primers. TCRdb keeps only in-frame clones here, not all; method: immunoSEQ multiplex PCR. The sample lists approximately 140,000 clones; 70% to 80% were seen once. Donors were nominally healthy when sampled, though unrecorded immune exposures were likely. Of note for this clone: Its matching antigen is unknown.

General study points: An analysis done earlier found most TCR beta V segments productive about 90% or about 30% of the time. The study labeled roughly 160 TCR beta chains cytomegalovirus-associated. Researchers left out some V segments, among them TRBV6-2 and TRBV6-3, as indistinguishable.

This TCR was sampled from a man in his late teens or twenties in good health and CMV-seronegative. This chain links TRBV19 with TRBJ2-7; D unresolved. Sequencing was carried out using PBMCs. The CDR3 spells CARHKSYEQYF. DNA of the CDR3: TGTGCCAGACACAAATCTTACGAGCAGTACTTC.